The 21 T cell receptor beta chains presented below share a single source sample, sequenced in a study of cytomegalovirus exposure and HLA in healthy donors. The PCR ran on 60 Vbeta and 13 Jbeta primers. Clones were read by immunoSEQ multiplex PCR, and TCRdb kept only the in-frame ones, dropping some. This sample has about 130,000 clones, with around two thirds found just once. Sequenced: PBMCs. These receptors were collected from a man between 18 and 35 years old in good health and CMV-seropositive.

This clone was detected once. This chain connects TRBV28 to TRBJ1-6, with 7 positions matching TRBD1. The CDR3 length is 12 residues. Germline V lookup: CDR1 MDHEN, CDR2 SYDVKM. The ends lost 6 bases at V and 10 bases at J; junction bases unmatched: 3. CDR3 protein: CASSSTGSPLHF. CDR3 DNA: TGTGCCAGCAGCTCGACAGGGTCACCCCTCCACTTT.

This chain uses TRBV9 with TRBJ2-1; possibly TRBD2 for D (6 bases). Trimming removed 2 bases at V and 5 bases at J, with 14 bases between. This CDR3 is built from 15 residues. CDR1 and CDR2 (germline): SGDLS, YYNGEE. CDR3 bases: TGTGCCAGCAGCGTCCGGATAGCGGATGACAATGAGCAGTTCTTC. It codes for CASSVRIADDNEQFF.

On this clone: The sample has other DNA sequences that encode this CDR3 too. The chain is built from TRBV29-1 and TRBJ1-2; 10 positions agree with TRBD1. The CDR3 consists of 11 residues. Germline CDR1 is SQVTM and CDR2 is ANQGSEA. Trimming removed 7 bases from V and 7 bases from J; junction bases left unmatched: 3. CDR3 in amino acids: CSAGQGGGYTF. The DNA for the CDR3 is TGCAGCGCCGGACAGGGGGGTGGCTACACCTTC.

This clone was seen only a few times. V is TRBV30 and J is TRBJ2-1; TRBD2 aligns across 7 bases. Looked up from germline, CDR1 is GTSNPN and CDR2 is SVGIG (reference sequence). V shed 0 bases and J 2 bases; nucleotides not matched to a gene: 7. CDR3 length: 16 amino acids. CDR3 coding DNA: TGTGCCTGGAGTGTACCCGGCGGGAGTACCTACAATGAGCAGTTCTTC. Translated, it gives CAWSVPGGSTYNEQFF.

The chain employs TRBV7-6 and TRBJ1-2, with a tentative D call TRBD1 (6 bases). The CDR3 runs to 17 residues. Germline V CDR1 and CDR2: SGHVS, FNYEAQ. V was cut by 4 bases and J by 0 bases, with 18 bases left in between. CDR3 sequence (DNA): TGTGCCAGCAGCTCCTACAGGGATCAGAGGCCTAACTATGGCTACACCTTC. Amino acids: CASSSYRDQRPNYGYTF.

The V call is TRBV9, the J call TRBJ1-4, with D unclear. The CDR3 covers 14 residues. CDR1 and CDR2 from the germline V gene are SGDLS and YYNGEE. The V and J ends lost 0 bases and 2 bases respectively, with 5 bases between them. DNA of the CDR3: TGTGCCAGCAGCGTAGATCGGACTAATGAAAAACTGTTTTTT. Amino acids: CASSVDRTNEKLFF.

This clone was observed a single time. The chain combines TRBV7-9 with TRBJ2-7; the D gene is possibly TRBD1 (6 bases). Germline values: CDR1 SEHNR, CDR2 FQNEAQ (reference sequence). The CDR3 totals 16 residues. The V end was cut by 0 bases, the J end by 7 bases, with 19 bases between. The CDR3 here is CASSLALRDKGPEQYF. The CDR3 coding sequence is TGTGCCAGCAGCTTAGCGCTCCGGGACAAAGGTCCGGAGCAGTACTTC. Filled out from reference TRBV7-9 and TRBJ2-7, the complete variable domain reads DTGVSQNPRHKITKRGQNVTFRCDPISEHNRLYWYRQTLGQGPEFLTYFQNEAQLEKSRLLSDRFSAERPKGSFSTLEIQRTEQGDSAMYLCASSLALRDKGPEQYFGPGTRLTVT.

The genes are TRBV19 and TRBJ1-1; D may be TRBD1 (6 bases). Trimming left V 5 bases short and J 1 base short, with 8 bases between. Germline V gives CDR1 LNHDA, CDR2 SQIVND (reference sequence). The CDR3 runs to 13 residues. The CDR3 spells CASSVQGNTEAFF. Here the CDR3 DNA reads TGTGCCAGTAGTGTACAGGGGAACACTGAAGCTTTCTTT.

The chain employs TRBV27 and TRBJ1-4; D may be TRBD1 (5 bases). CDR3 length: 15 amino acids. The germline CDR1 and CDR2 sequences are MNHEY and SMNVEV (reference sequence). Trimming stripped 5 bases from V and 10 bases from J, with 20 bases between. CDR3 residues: CASSELGQGRRKLFF. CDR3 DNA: TGTGCCAGCAGTGAGTTAGGGCAGGGTAGGCGAAAACTGTTTTTT. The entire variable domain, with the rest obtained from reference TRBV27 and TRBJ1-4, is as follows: EAQVTQNPRYLITVTGKKLTVTCSQNMNHEYMSWYRQDPGLGLRQIYYSMNVEVTDKGDVPEGYKVSRKEKRNFPLILESPSPNQTSLYFCASSELGQGRRKLFFGSGTQLSVL.

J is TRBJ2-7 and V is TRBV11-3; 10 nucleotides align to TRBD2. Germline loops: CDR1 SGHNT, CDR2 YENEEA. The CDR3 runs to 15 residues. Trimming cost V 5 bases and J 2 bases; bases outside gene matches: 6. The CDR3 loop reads CASSQTSGYPYEQYF. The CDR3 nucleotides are TGTGCCAGCAGCCAGACTAGCGGGTACCCCTACGAGCAGTACTTC.

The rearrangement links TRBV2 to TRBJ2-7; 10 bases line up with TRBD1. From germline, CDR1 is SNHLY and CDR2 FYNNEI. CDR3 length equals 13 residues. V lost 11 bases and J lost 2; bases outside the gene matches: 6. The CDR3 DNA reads TGTGCCGGGGGGACAGGGGAGACCTACGAGCAGTACTTC. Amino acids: CAGGTGETYEQYF.

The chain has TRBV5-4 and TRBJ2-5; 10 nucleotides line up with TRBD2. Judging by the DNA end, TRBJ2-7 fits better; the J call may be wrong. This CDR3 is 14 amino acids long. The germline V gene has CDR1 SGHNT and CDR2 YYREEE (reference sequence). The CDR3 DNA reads TGTGCCAGCAGCTTGGCTAGCGGGAGTAACGAGCAGTACTTC. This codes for CASSLASGSNEQYF.

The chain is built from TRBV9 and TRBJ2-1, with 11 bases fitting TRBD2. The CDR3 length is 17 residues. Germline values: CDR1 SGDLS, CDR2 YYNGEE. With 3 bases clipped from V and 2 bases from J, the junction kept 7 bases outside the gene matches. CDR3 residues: CASSGIGTSGPYNEQFF. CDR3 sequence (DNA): TGTGCCAGCAGCGGAATAGGGACTAGCGGACCCTACAATGAGCAGTTCTTC.

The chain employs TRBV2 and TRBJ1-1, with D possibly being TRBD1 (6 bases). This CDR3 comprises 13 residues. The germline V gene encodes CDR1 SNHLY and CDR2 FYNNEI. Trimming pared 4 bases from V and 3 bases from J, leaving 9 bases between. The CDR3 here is CASSGQVDTEAFF. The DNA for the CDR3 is TGTGCCAGCAGTGGACAGGTGGACACTGAAGCTTTCTTT.

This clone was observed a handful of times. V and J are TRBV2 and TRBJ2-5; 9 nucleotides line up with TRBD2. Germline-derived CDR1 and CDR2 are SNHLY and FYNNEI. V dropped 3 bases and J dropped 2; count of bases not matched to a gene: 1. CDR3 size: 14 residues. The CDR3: CASSEAGGQETQYF. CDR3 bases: TGTGCCAGCAGTGAGGCGGGGGGGCAAGAGACCCAGTACTTC. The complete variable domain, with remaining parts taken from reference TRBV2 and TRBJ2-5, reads EPEVTQTPSHQVTQMGQEVILRCVPISNHLYFYWYRQILGQKVEFLVSFYNNEISEKSEIFDDQFSVERPDGSNFTLKIRSTKLEDSAMYFCASSEAGGQETQYFGPGTRLLVL.

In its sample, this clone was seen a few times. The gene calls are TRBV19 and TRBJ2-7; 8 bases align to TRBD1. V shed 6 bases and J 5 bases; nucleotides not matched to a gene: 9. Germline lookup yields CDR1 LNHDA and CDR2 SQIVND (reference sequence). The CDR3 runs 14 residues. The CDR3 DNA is TGTGCCAGTAGCCTTCGCCGGGACAGGAACGAGCAGTACTTC. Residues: CASSLRRDRNEQYF.

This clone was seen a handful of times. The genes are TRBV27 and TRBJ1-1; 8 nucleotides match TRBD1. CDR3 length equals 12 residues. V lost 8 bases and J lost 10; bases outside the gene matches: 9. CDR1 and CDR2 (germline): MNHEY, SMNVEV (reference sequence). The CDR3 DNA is TGTGCCAGCGGAGGACAGGGTTCTTCAGCTTTCTTT. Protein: CASGGQGSSAFF.

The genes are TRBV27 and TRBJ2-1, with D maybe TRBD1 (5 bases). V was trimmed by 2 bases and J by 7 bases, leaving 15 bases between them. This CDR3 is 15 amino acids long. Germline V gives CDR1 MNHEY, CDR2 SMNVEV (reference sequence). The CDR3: CASSLGAGRKNEQFF. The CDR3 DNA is TGTGCCAGCAGTTTAGGGGCAGGGCGCAAGAATGAGCAGTTCTTC.

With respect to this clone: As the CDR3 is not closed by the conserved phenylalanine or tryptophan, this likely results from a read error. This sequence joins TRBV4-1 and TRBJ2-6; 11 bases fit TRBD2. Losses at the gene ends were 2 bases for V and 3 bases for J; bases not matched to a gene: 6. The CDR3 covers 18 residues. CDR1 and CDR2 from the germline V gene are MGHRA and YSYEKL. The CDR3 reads CASSQKPSGGLGANVLTV. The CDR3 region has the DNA TGCGCCAGCAGCCAAAAGCCTAGCGGGGGGCTTGGGGCCAACGTCCTGACTGTC.

CDR3 sequence: CASSPAGKGAFF. In nucleotides, the CDR3 is TGTGCCAGCTCACCAGCAGGGAAGGGAGCTTTCTTT. This rearrangement joins TRBV18 to TRBJ1-1; possible D gene TRBD1, 5 bases. The V end was cut by 2 bases, the J end by 10 bases, with 11 bases between. This CDR3 spans 12 amino acids. Germline V gene lookup returns CDR1 KGHSH and CDR2 LQKENI.

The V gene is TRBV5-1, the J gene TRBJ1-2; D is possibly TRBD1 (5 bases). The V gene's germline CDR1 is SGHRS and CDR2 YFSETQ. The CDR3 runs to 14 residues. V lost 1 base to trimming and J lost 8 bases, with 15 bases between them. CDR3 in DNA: TGCGCCAGCAGCTTGAGGCAGGGTGAAGGCGGCTACACCTTC. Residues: CASSLRQGEGGYTF. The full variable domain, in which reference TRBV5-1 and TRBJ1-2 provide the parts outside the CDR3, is KAGVTQTPRYLIKTRGQQVTLSCSPISGHRSVSWYQQTPGQGLQFLFEYFSETQRNKGNFPGRFSGRQFSNSRSEMNVSTLELGDSALYLCASSLRQGEGGYTFGSGTRLTVV.